The T cell receptor beta chain described here comes from a study of blood T cell repertoires in COVID-19. At the level of the study: Whether acute or convalescent, the COVID-19 samples came from the United States, Italy and Spain.

Original processing notes: Estimation of nucleated cell counts relied on the amplification of reference gene primers. Some clones are missing from TCRdb's copy, which holds only in-frame ones; the method was immunoSEQ multiplex PCR. V and J calls and clone size are given by that table; D and trimming were obtained from the DNA. The table shows approximately 300,000 clones, with 90% occurring only once. Patients in Seattle were enrolled during active infection, then followed longitudinally. Germline V CDR1 and CDR2: SGHRS, YFSETQ. The CDR3 is 15 residues long. Trimming took 1 base from V and 6 from J; bases not matched to a gene: 6.

This TCR came from a woman in her twenties or thirties with COVID-19, enrolled during active disease. The V and J genes are TRBV5-1 and TRBJ2-2; TRBD2 matches 7 bases. The sequenced sample was peripheral blood. DNA for the CDR3: TGCGCCAGCAGCTTGCTCGGGGCGGGAGCCGGGGAGCTGTTTTTT. Its protein product is CASSLLGAGAGELFF.